A selection of T cell receptor beta chains follows, all from one sample in a study of cytomegalovirus exposure and HLA in healthy donors. Data came from immunoSEQ multiplex PCR; TCRdb stores just in-frame clones and leaves some out. The sample contains more than 45,000 clones, 89% of which appear only once. The sample consisted of PBMCs. These receptors were obtained from a woman younger than 30 in good health and CMV-seronegative. CDR3s include the opening cysteine and the closing phenylalanine or tryptophan. The D gene is left open where the match is weak. Clone size is given for some rows only: seen once, a few or many times, or a class if the clone is expanded.

j_call v_call cdr3_length d_call clone_size cdr3_aa cdr3_nt
TRBJ2-2 TRBV4-3 19 TRBD2 - CASSQEVPGLAGGTGELFF TGCGCCAGCAGCCAAGAGGTTCCGGGACTAGCGGGGGGCACCGGGGAGCTGTTTTTT
TRBJ2-3 TRBV20-1 11 TRBD2 - CSAIPGTSEYF TGCAGTGCTATTCCCGGGACTAGTGAGTATTTT
TRBJ1-4 TRBV7-9 15 - - CASSLGSATNEKLFF TGTGCCAGCAGCTTAGGGAGTGCAACTAATGAAAAACTGTTTTTT
TRBJ1-6 TRBV6-5 16 - - CASSYSVGAQASPLHF TGTGCCAGCAGTTACTCTGTGGGGGCCCAGGCTTCACCCCTCCACTTT
TRBJ1-5 TRBV5-6 15 TRBD1 once CASSHGTVAGQPQHF TGTGCCAGCAGCCATGGGACAGTAGCCGGTCAGCCCCAGCATTTT
TRBJ1-1 TRBV19 17 - once CASSRDSARRVNTEAFF TGTGCCAGTAGTAGGGACTCAGCTCGGAGGGTGAACACTGAAGCTTTCTTT
TRBJ2-7 TRBV6-1 12 - - CASAFSGDEQYF TGTGCCAGCGCTTTCTCGGGTGACGAGCAGTACTTC
TRBJ2-7 TRBV12-2 17 - - CASRLEVGGRGEHEQYF TGTGCAAGTCGCTTAGAGGTCGGTGGCAGGGGAGAGCACGAGCAGTACTTC
TRBJ2-1 TRBV5-4 15 TRBD2 - CASSSQTSGRVEQFF TGTGCCAGCAGCTCGCAGACTAGCGGGAGGGTTGAGCAGTTCTTC
TRBJ1-5 TRBV7-2 15 TRBD1 - CASSRDRGREEPQHF TGTGCCAGCAGCCGGGACAGGGGGAGGGAAGAGCCCCAGCATTTT
TRBJ2-5 TRBV5-4 17 TRBD2 - CASSWGGLAGGPETQYF TGTGCCAGCAGCTGGGGGGGACTAGCGGGAGGGCCAGAGACCCAGTACTTC
TRBJ2-3 TRBV28 14 - - CASSQDRPTDTQYF TGTGCCAGCAGTCAAGACAGGCCCACAGATACGCAGTATTTT
TRBJ2-2 TRBV4-3 15 TRBD2 - CASSQESSGAGELFF TGCGCCAGCAGCCAAGAGTCCAGCGGGGCCGGGGAGCTGTTTTTT
TRBJ2-3 TRBV30 13 TRBD1 - CAWSQGGTDTQYF TGTGCCTGGAGCCAGGGGGGCACAGATACGCAGTATTTT
TRBJ1-4 TRBV6-1 15 - - CASSLGAGGSEKLFF TGTGCCAGCAGTTTGGGGGCGGGGGGCAGTGAAAAACTGTTTTTT
TRBJ2-2 TRBV9 15 TRBD2 - CASSVGGGNTGELFF TGTGCCAGCAGCGTCGGCGGGGGAAACACCGGGGAGCTGTTTTTT